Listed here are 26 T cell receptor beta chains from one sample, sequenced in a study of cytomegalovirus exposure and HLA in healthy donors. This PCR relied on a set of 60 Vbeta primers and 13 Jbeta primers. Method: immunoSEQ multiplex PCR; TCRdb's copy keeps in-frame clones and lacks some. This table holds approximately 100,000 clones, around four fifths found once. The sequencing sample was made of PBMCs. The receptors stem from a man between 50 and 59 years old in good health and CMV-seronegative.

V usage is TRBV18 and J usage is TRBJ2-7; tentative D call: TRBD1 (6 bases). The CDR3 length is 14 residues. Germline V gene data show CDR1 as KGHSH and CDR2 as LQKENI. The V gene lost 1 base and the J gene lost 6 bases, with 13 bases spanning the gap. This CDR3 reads CASSPRQVRGEQYV. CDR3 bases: TGTGCCAGCTCACCACGACAGGTCCGTGGCGAGCAGTACGTC.

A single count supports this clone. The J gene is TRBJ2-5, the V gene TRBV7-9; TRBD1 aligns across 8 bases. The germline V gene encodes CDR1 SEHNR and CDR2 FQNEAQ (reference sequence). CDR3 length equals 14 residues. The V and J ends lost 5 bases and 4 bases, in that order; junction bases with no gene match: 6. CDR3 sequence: CASSTDRVGETQYF. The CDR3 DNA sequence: TGTGCCAGCAGCACGGACAGGGTGGGAGAGACCCAGTACTTC. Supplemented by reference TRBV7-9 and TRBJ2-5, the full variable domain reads DTGVSQNPRHKITKRGQNVTFRCDPISEHNRLYWYRQTLGQGPEFLTYFQNEAQLEKSRLLSDRFSAERPKGSFSTLEIQRTEQGDSAMYLCASSTDRVGETQYFGPGTRLLVL.

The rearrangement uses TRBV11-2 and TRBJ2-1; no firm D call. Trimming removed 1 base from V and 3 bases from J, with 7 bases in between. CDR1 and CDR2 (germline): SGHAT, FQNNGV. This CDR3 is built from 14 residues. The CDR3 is CASSLGTDYNEQFF. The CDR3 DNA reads TGTGCCAGCAGCTTAGGAACTGACTACAATGAGCAGTTCTTC.

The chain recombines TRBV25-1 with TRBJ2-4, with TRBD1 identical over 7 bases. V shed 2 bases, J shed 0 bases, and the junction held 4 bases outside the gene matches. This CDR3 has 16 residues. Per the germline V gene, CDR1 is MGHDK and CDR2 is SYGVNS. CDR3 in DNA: TGTGCCAGCAGTGAAAAGGGACAGTTAGCCAAAAACATTCAGTACTTC. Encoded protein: CASSEKGQLAKNIQYF.

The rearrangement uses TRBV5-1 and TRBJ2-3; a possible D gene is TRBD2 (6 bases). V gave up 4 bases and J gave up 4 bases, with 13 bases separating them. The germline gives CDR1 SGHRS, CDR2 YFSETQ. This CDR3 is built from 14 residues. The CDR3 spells CASSPEGYADTQYF. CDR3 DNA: TGCGCCAGCAGCCCGGAGGGTTACGCAGATACGCAGTATTTT. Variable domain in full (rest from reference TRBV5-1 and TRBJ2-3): KAGVTQTPRYLIKTRGQQVTLSCSPISGHRSVSWYQQTPGQGLQFLFEYFSETQRNKGNFPGRFSGRQFSNSRSEMNVSTLELGDSALYLCASSPEGYADTQYFGPGTRLTVL.

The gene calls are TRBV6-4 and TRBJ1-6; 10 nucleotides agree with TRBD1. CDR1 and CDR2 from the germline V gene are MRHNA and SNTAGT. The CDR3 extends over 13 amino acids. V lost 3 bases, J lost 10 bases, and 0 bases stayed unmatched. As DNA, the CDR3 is TGTGCCAGCAGTGAGGACAGGGGGTCACCCCTCCACTTT. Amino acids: CASSEDRGSPLHF.

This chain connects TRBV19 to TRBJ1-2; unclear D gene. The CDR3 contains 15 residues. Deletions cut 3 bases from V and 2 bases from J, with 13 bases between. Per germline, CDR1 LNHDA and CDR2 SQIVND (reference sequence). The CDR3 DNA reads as TGTGCCAGTAGTATCTCTCCCCTCGCGAACTATGGCTACACCTTC. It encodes CASSISPLANYGYTF.

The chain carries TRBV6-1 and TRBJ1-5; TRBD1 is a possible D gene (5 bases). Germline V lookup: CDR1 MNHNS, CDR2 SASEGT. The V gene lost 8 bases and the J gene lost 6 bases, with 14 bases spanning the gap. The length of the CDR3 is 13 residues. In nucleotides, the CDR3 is TGTGCCAGCCACATGGGAAGGGGTCAGCCCCAGCATTTT. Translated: CASHMGRGQPQHF.

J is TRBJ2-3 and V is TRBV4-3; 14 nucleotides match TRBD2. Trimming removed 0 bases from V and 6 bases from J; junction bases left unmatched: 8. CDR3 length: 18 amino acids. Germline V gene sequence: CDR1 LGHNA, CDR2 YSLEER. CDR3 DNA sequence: TGCGCCAGCAGCCAAGATGAGGGACTAGCGGGGGCTTCCGATACGCAGTATTTT. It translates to CASSQDEGLAGASDTQYF.

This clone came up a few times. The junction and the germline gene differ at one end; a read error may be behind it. CDR3 loop: CASSLGQGGIYEQYF. The CDR3 DNA reads as TGTGCTAGCAGCTTAGGACAGGGTGGTATCTACGAGCAGTACTTC. The gene calls are TRBV7-7 and TRBJ2-7; 8 bases are a match to TRBD1. Looked up from germline, CDR1 is SSHAT and CDR2 is FNYEAQ (reference sequence). The CDR3 loop spans 15 amino acids.

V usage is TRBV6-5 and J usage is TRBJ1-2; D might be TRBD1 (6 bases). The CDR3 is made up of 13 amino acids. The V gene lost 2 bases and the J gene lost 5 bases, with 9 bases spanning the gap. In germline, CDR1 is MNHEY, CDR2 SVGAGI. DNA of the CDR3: TGTGCCAGCAGTTACACAGGGTATTATGGCTACACCTTC. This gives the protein CASSYTGYYGYTF.

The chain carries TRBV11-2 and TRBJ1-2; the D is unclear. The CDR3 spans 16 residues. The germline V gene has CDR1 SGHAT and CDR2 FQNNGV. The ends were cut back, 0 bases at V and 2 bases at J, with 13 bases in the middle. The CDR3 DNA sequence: TGTGCCAGCAGCTTAGACCCGGGAGCTGGGAACTATGGCTACACCTTC. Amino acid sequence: CASSLDPGAGNYGYTF.

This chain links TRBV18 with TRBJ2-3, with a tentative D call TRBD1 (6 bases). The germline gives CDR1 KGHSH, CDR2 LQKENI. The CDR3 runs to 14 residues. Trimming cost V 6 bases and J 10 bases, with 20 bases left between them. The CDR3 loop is CASSSIGTTRAQYF. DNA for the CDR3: TGTGCCAGCTCCTCAATTGGGACAACAAGAGCGCAGTATTTT.

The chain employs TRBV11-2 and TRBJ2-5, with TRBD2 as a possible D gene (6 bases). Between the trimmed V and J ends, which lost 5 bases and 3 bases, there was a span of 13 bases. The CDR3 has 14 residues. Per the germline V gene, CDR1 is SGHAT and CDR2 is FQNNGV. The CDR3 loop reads CASSLNTGEETQYF. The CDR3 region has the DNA TGTGCCAGCAGCCTAAACACGGGGGAAGAGACCCAGTACTTC.

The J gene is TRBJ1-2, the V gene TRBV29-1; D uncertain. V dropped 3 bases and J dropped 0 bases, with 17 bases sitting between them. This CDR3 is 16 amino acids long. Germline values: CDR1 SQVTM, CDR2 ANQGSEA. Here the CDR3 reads CSVEGVEGLANYGYTF. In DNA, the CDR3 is TGCAGCGTTGAGGGCGTGGAGGGCTTAGCTAACTATGGCTACACCTTC. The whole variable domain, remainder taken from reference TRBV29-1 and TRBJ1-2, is SAVISQKPSRDICQRGTSLTIQCQVDSQVTMMFWYRQQPGQSLTLIATANQGSEATYESGFVIDKFPISRPNLTFSTLTVSNMSPEDSSIYLCSVEGVEGLANYGYTFGSGTRLTVV.

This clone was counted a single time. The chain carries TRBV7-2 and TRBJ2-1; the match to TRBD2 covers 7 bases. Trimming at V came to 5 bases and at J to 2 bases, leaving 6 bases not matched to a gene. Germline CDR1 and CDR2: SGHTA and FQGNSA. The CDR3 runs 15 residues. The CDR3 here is CASSRTAGAYNEQFF. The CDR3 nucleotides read TGTGCCAGCAGCCGCACGGCGGGGGCCTACAATGAGCAGTTCTTC.

The CDR3 here is CACRDRGKDNEQFF. The DNA for the CDR3 is TGTGCATGCAGGGATAGGGGAAAAGACAATGAGCAGTTCTTC. The chain couples TRBV6-1 to TRBJ2-1, with D perhaps TRBD1 (5 bases). Germline loops: CDR1 MNHNS, CDR2 SASEGT. The CDR3 spans 14 residues.

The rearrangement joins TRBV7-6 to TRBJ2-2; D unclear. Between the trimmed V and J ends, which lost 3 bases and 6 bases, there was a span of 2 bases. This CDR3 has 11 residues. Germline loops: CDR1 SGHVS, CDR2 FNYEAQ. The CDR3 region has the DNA TGTGCCAGCAGCTTCGCCGGGGAGCTGTTTTTT. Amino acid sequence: CASSFAGELFF.

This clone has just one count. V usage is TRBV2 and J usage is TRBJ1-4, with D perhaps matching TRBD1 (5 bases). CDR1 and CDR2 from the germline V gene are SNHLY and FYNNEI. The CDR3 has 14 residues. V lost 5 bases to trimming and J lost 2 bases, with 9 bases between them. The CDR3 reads CASSRTSTNEKLFF. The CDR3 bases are TGTGCCAGCAGTCGGACATCTACTAATGAAAAACTGTTTTTT.

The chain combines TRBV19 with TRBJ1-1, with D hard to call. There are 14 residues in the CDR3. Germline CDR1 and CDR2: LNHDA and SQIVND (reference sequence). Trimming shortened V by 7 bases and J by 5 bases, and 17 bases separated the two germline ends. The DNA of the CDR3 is TGTGCCAGTACCTACAAGTTGCGGAGTACTGAAGCTTTCTTT. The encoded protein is CASTYKLRSTEAFF.

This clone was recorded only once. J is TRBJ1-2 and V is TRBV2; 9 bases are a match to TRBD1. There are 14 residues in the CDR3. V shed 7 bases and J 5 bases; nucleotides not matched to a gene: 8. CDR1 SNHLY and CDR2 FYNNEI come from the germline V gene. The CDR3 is CASNPDRGGYGYTF. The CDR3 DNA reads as TGTGCCAGCAACCCGGACAGGGGCGGATATGGCTACACCTTC.

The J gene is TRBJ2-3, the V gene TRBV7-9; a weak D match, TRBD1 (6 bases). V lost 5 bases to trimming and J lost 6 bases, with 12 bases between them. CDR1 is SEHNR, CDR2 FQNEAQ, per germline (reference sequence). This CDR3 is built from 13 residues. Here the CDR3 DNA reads TGTGCCAGCAGCCCGCGACAGGCGGATACGCAGTATTTT. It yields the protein CASSPRQADTQYF.

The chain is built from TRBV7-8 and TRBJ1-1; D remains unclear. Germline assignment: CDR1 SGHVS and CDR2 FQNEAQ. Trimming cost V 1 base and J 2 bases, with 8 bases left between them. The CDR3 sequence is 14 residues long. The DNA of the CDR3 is TGTGCCAGCAGCTTAGGAGGGCGTAACACTGAAGCTTTCTTT. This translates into CASSLGGRNTEAFF. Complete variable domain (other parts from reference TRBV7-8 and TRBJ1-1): GAGVSQSPRYKVAKRGQDVALRCDPISGHVSLFWYQQALGQGPEFLTYFQNEAQLDKSGLPSDRFFAERPEGSVSTLKIQRTQQEDSAVYLCASSLGGRNTEAFFGQGTRLTVV.

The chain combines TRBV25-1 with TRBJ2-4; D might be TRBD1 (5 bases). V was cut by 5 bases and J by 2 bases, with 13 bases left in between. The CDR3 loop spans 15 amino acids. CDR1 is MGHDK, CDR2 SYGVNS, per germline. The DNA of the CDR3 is TGTGCCAGCAGTTTATCAGGGCTATCCAAAAACATTCAGTACTTC. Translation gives CASSLSGLSKNIQYF.

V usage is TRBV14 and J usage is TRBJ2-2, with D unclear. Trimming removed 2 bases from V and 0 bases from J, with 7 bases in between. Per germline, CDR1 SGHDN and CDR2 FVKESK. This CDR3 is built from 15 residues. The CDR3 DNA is TGTGCCAGCAGCCAAAGACATTCGAACACCGGGGAGCTGTTTTTT. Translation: CASSQRHSNTGELFF.

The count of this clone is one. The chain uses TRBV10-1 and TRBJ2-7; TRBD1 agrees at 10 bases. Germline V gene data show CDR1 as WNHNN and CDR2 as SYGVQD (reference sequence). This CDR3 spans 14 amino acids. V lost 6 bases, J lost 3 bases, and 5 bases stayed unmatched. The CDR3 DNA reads TGCGCCAGCAGCGACGGGACAGGGGACTACGAGCAGTACTTC. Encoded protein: CASSDGTGDYEQYF.